This TCR beta chain stems from a study of T cells in Graves' hyperthyroidism and ophthalmopathy. Amplified TCR beta CDR3 regions came from RNA transcripts. First-round RT-PCR with HTBI primers amplified the TCR CDR3 region. In TCRdb, the multiplex PCR reads were re-called with MiXCR into one record per CDR3 protein. The sample shows roughly 260,000 distinct CDR3 sequences, roughly 14% of them seen only once. PBMCs were derived from around 10 ml fresh peripheral blood. This TCR derives from a woman in her 40s with Graves' hyperthyroidism that later progressed to Graves' ophthalmopathy. Sequenced: blood.

CDR3 loop: CASSVKRGAGNEKLFF. CDR3 DNA: TGTGCCAGCAGCGTAAAAAGGGGCGCCGGTAATGAAAAACTGTTTTTT. The V call is TRBV7-9, the J call TRBJ1-4; a possible D gene is TRBD1 (5 bases). This CDR3 is 16 amino acids long. CDR1 SEHNR and CDR2 FQNEAQ come from the germline V gene (reference sequence). The germline V and J ends were trimmed by 5 bases and 4 bases, with 17 bases remaining between them.